This TCR beta chain was retrieved from a study of T cells in Graves' hyperthyroidism and ophthalmopathy. Overall study findings and caveats: Most clonotypes expanded in thyroid above 0.001 were likewise present in blood. Ophthalmopathy, which appeared later, was predicted by the model a median around 6.5 months before onset.

Concerning this clonotype itself: What it binds is unknown. Given the absence of the conserved phenylalanine or tryptophan at the CDR3 end, a read error is likely.

The TCR beta CDR3 regions underwent amplification using RNA transcripts as the source. The HTBI primer set was used in a first-round RT-PCR of the TCR CDR3. One entry per CDR3 protein, called by TCRdb with MiXCR from the multiplex PCR reads. The table records 650,000 to 750,000 distinct CDR3 sequences, 14% of them present only once. Hyperthyroidism, newly diagnosed and lasting under 2 months, affected patients aged 18 to 65. In making diagnoses, clinical symptoms, serum thyroxine and TRAb, thyroid ultrasound and orbital computed tomography were all used. This receptor was taken from a woman aged 18-29 years with Graves' hyperthyroidism. Sequenced sample: blood.

As DNA, the CDR3 is TGTGCCAGCAGCCATGACAGGAACTCCTACGAGCAGTACTTA. This translates into CASSHDRNSYEQYL. This sequence joins TRBV5-5 and TRBJ2-7; D is perhaps TRBD1 (6 bases). V lost 4 bases and J lost 0, with 11 bases in between. Germline V gives CDR1 SGHKS, CDR2 YYEKEE (reference sequence). The CDR3 has 14 residues.